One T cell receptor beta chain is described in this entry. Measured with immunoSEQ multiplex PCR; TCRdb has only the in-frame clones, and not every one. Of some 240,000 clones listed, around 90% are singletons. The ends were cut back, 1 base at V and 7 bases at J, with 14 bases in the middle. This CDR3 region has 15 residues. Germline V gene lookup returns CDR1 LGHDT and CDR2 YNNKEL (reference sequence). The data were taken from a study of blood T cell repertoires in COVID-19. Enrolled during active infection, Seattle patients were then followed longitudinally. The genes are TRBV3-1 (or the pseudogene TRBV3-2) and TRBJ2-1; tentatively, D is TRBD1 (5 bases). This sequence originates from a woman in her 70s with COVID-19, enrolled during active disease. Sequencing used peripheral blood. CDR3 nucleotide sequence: TGTGCCAGCAGCCAAGCCGGGCTTCCAGGGAATGAGCAGTTCTTC. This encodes CASSQAGLPGNEQFF.